This TCR beta chain was captured in a study of vaccination effects on CD4 cells after COVID-19. As regards this clone: Antigen: not known.

Under the ViraFEST assay, PBMC were stimulated with viral peptide pools so that antigen-specific CD4+ T cells expanded. Sequencing was performed afterwards. Having been cultured for around ten days, the cells underwent CD4+ T cell isolation. Vaccinees lacked prior SARS-CoV-2 infection and tested negative for nucleocapsid antibodies. Germline CDR1 and CDR2: SGHTA and FQGNSA. The CDR3 is made up of 15 amino acids. The trim removed 5 bases at V and 0 bases at J, leaving 4 bases unmatched. Clones were sequenced by immunoSEQ multiplex PCR, and TCRdb holds only the in-frame ones, with some missing. This table holds about 63,000 clones, over 70% found once. Study-wide points: Clones of infection and vaccine origin contracted markedly late after vaccination.

The V and J genes are TRBV7-2 and TRBJ1-2; the match to TRBD1 covers 9 bases. The material was CD4+ T cells from PBMCs cultured with HCoV-OC43 spike peptides, obtained before COVID-19 vaccination. Subset described: HCoV-OC43 spike overlapping peptide pool stimulation. This TCR was recovered from a human donor who received a COVID-19 vaccine. CDR3 protein: CASSTTGGANYGYTF. In DNA, the CDR3 is TGTGCCAGCAGCACGACAGGGGGAGCTAACTATGGCTACACCTTC.